This T cell receptor beta chain is drawn from a study of blood T cell repertoires in COVID-19. Turning to the study itself: PBMCs, B-cell-depleted T cells, or T cells provided the cDNA or gDNA that made up the material.

Germline loops: CDR1 LNHDA, CDR2 SQIVND (reference sequence). CDR3 length: 14 residues. V lost 3 bases and J lost 2, with 11 bases in between. In the authors' methods: Scientists estimated how many nucleated cells there were by amplifying reference gene primers. The data were produced by immunoSEQ multiplex PCR, yet TCRdb's version contains in-frame clones alone and is incomplete. The V and J calls and clone size are taken from that table; D and trimming were inferred from the DNA. The sample consists of about 480,000 clones, about 88% of them appearing once. Seattle participants joined during active infection and were tracked over time.

The TCR comes from a man younger than 30 with COVID-19, enrolled during active disease. The gene calls are TRBV19 and TRBJ2-7; perhaps TRBD1 as D (6 bases). Sequencing input: peripheral blood. For the CDR3, the DNA is TGTGCCAGTAGTATGTCGTCAGGGGCCTACGAGCAGTACTTC. It codes for CASSMSSGAYEQYF. The full variable domain, its missing parts supplied by reference TRBV19 and TRBJ2-7, is DGGITQSPKYLFRKEGQNVTLSCEQNLNHDAMYWYRQDPGQGLRLIYYSQIVNDFQKGDIAEGYSVSREKKESFPLTVTSAQKNPTAFYLCASSMSSGAYEQYFGPGTRLTVT.